Presented here are 25 T cell receptor beta chains from one specimen sequenced in a study of blood T cell repertoires in COVID-19. Profiling relied on immunoSEQ multiplex PCR, and the TCRdb table lists in-frame clones only, not all of them. The data contain 150,000 to 200,000 clones, around nine tenths of them singletons. Source material: peripheral blood. These receptors were taken from a man aged 18-30 years with active or convalescent COVID-19.

The V gene is TRBV6-2 or TRBV6-3, the J gene TRBJ2-7, with D hard to call. The germline V and J ends were trimmed by 5 bases and 2 bases, with 16 bases remaining between them. The CDR3 has 15 residues. From germline, CDR1 is MNHEY and CDR2 SVGEGT. The CDR3 here is CASSPSYYPPYEQYF. The CDR3 region has the DNA TGTGCCAGCAGTCCCTCTTACTACCCACCCTACGAGCAGTACTTC.

CDR3 bases: TGTGCCAGCAAAAGGGACAGGGTGGCTGAAAAACTGTTTTTT. This encodes CASKRDRVAEKLFF. The chain combines TRBV6-5 with TRBJ1-4, with 9 bases that match TRBD1. J lost 7 bases, V lost 7 bases, and 7 bases had no gene match. CDR1 is MNHEY and CDR2 is SVGAGI in the germline V gene. The CDR3 extends over 14 amino acids.

The J gene is TRBJ1-1, the V gene TRBV28, with D unclear. Trimming cost V 2 bases and J 4 bases, with 11 bases left between them. Germline values: CDR1 MDHEN, CDR2 SYDVKM. This CDR3 is built from 14 residues. Written as DNA, the CDR3 is TGTGCCAGCAGTTTAGTTTTCGCGGGCACTGAAGCTTTCTTT. Protein product: CASSLVFAGTEAFF. The full variable domain, rest sourced from reference TRBV28 and TRBJ1-1, is DVKVTQSSRYLVKRTGEKVFLECVQDMDHENMFWYRQDPGLGLRLIYFSYDVKMKEKGDIPEGYSVSREKKERFSLILESASTNQTSMYLCASSLVFAGTEAFFGQGTRLTVV.

The V gene is TRBV29-1, the J gene TRBJ1-2; 10 bases align to TRBD1. This CDR3 region has 15 residues. V was clipped by 2 bases and J by 6 bases; unmatched bases: 9. CDR1 is SQVTM and CDR2 is ANQGSEA in the germline V gene. CDR3 DNA sequence: TGCAGCGTTGAATTGTGGAGACAGGGGGCAGATGGCTACACCTTC. It translates to CSVELWRQGADGYTF.

This sequence joins TRBV27 and TRBJ1-2; 10 bases match TRBD1. CDR1 MNHEY and CDR2 SMNVEV come from the germline V gene (reference sequence). CDR3 size: 14 residues. V was clipped by 5 bases and J by 7 bases; unmatched bases: 7. The CDR3 is CASSLLGQGGGYTF. The CDR3 nucleotides are TGTGCCAGCAGTCTGCTCGGACAGGGGGGTGGCTACACCTTC.

Only one count was recorded for this clone. V is TRBV10-3 and J is TRBJ2-5, with TRBD2 identical over 10 bases. The germline gives CDR1 ENHRY, CDR2 SYGVKD. The V segment lost 5 bases and the J segment 2 bases; nucleotides outside the gene matches: 8. CDR3 size: 16 residues. The CDR3 bases are TGTGCCATCAGTTCCCCTCTAGCGGGGGAACAAGAGACCCAGTACTTC. Translation gives CAISSPLAGEQETQYF.

This chain joins TRBV23-1 and TRBJ2-2; D unresolved. TRBV23-1 is classed as an ORF, of uncertain function. This CDR3 has 14 residues. Deletions cut 5 bases from V and 4 bases from J, with 11 bases between. The CDR3 is CASSSQESTGELFF. For the CDR3, the DNA is TGCGCCAGCAGTTCCCAAGAGAGCACCGGGGAGCTGTTTTTT.

The rearrangement links TRBV5-1 to TRBJ1-6, with 7 bases lining up with TRBD1. J was trimmed by 6 bases and V by 3 bases; bases with no gene match: 9. Germline values: CDR1 SGHRS, CDR2 YFSETQ. The CDR3 totals 16 residues. CDR3 in DNA: TGCGCCAGCAGCTCCCACCTCGGGACAGTTAATTCACCCCTCCACTTT. Translating it yields CASSSHLGTVNSPLHF.

The J gene is TRBJ2-7, the V gene TRBV12-3 or TRBV12-4; D might be TRBD2 (5 bases). V was clipped by 6 bases and J by 5 bases, with 14 bases between them. The CDR3 runs 13 residues. The CDR3, as DNA: TGTGCCAGCAGCCAACTAGGAATTGACGAGCAGTACTTC. As protein: CASSQLGIDEQYF.

This clone was picked up a small number of times. The chain employs TRBV2 and TRBJ1-4; the D gene is possibly TRBD1 (5 bases). CDR1 is SNHLY and CDR2 is FYNNEI in the germline V gene. The CDR3 covers 13 residues. Trimming removed 7 bases at V and 8 bases at J, with 14 bases between. The DNA of the CDR3 is TGTGCCAGCACCAGACAGATGGGCGAAAAACTGTTTTTT. It translates to CASTRQMGEKLFF.

The chain combines TRBV9 with TRBJ2-7, with unresolved D. V lost 0 bases to trimming and J lost 5 bases, with 3 bases between them. CDR1 SGDLS and CDR2 YYNGEE come from the germline V gene. The CDR3 loop spans 11 amino acids. CDR3 coding DNA: TGTGCCAGCAGCGTAGACAACGAGCAGTACTTC. Its protein product is CASSVDNEQYF.

The V and J genes are TRBV5-1 and TRBJ2-1; perhaps TRBD2 as D (6 bases). The germline CDR1 and CDR2 sequences are SGHRS and YFSETQ. The V and J ends lost 4 bases and 7 bases respectively, with 15 bases between them. This CDR3 region has 14 residues. CDR3 residues: CASSPPWGVNEQFF. The CDR3 coding sequence is TGCGCCAGCAGCCCACCGTGGGGGGTAAATGAGCAGTTCTTC.

The CDR3 reads CATVEGAGRQETQYF. The CDR3 DNA reads TGTGCCACCGTAGAGGGGGCGGGCAGACAAGAGACCCAGTACTTC. This chain joins TRBV6-5 and TRBJ2-5, with 7 bases that match TRBD1. This CDR3 region has 15 residues. The germline CDR1 and CDR2 sequences are MNHEY and SVGAGI. Trimming removed 10 bases from V and 2 bases from J; junction bases left unmatched: 13.

The chain has TRBV7-9 and TRBJ2-2; D is uncertain. V was trimmed by 5 bases and J by 5 bases, leaving 12 bases between them. The CDR3 sequence is 14 residues long. Germline-derived CDR1 and CDR2 are SEHNR and FQNEAQ (reference sequence). The CDR3 spells CASSHPTLTGELFF. The CDR3 DNA is TGTGCCAGCAGCCACCCGACACTTACCGGGGAGCTGTTTTTT.

The V gene is TRBV9, the J gene TRBJ1-1, with D maybe TRBD1 (6 bases). This CDR3 contains 17 residues. Per the germline V gene, CDR1 is SGDLS and CDR2 is YYNGEE. The V gene lost 3 bases and the J gene lost 6 bases, with 24 bases spanning the gap. CDR3 nucleotide sequence: TGTGCCAGCAGCGCGTCCCTAATCCCGGACAGAGGCGCTGAAGCTTTCTTT. Translation gives CASSASLIPDRGAEAFF.

This clone showed up just a few times. V usage is TRBV28 and J usage is TRBJ2-7; no definite D call. The V gene's germline CDR1 is MDHEN and CDR2 SYDVKM. Trimming left V 3 bases short and J 2 bases short, with 5 bases between. This CDR3 has 12 amino acids. Written as DNA, the CDR3 is TGTGCCAGCAGTTTGGCTCCCTACGAGCAGTACTTC. This gives the protein CASSLAPYEQYF.

The rearrangement uses TRBV10-3 and TRBJ2-5; no clear D gene. The germline V gene has CDR1 ENHRY and CDR2 SYGVKD. CDR3 length equals 12 residues. V gave up 0 bases and J gave up 6 bases, with 5 bases separating them. This chain's CDR3 is CAISESGKTQYF. The CDR3 DNA is TGTGCCATCAGTGAGTCGGGCAAGACCCAGTACTTC.

The gene calls are TRBV5-6 and TRBJ2-3; 10 bases are a match to TRBD2. Looked up from germline, CDR1 is SGHDT and CDR2 is YYEEEE. The CDR3 consists of 14 residues. Losses at the gene ends were 1 base for V and 4 bases for J; bases not matched to a gene: 0. This CDR3 reads CASSLTSGADTQYF. In DNA, the CDR3 is TGTGCCAGCAGCTTGACTAGCGGGGCAGATACGCAGTATTTT.

This chain uses TRBV27 with TRBJ1-4; D is unclear. This CDR3 contains 13 residues. CDR1 is MNHEY and CDR2 is SMNVEV in the germline V gene (reference sequence). V shed 1 base and J shed 5 bases, with 5 bases lying between them. CDR3 DNA: TGTGCCAGCAGTTTATGGGCGAATGAAAAACTGTTTTTT. Translated, it gives CASSLWANEKLFF.

In this sample, this clone turned up a few times. V gene TRBV6-1 combines with J gene TRBJ2-2; TRBD1 agrees at 9 bases. V was clipped by 3 bases and J by 2 bases; unmatched bases: 1. This CDR3 has 15 amino acids. CDR1 is MNHNS, CDR2 SASEGT, per germline. CDR3 amino acids: CASSETGGNTGELFF. The CDR3 DNA reads TGTGCCAGCAGTGAGACAGGGGGTAACACCGGGGAGCTGTTTTTT.

This clone appeared once. The chain employs TRBV14 and TRBJ2-1, with 10 bases aligning to TRBD1. This CDR3 contains 17 residues. V trimming: 1 base; J trimming: 4 bases; junction bases outside the gene matches: 7. Germline V gene data show CDR1 as SGHDN and CDR2 as FVKESK. The CDR3 region has the DNA TGTGCCAGCAGCCAAGGTTGGGACAGGGGTATTTACAATGAGCAGTTCTTC. Its protein product is CASSQGWDRGIYNEQFF.

The CDR3 DNA reads as TGTGCCATCAGTGAGAGGTTTGGACAGTTCAATCAGCCCCAGCATTTT. It is translated as CAISERFGQFNQPQHF. V usage is TRBV10-3 and J usage is TRBJ1-5; possible D gene TRBD1, 6 bases. V dropped 2 bases and J dropped 3 bases, with 14 bases sitting between them. The length of the CDR3 is 16 residues. CDR1 and CDR2 (germline): ENHRY, SYGVKD.

In nucleotides, the CDR3 is TGTGCCAGCAGGGATGTGGCAGGGGTGAACACTGAAGCTTTCTTT. Translation: CASRDVAGVNTEAFF. The V call is TRBV25-1, the J call TRBJ1-1; tentative D call: TRBD1 (6 bases). Germline CDR1 MGHDK, CDR2 SYGVNS. Trimming pared 6 bases from V and 0 bases from J, leaving 14 bases between. The CDR3 runs 15 residues.

In its sample, this clone was seen once. This chain joins TRBV5-1 and TRBJ1-4; D remains ambiguous. Germline V gene lookup returns CDR1 SGHRS and CDR2 YFSETQ. Trimming pared 1 base from V and 4 bases from J, leaving 8 bases between. The CDR3 spans 14 residues. The CDR3 region has the DNA TGCGCCAGCAGCTTGAGCGCGGATAATGAAAAACTGTTTTTT. Protein: CASSLSADNEKLFF.

This CDR3 reads CASNLLDTEAFF. The CDR3 DNA reads TGTGCCAGCAACCTTTTAGACACTGAAGCTTTCTTT. This chain uses TRBV6-5 with TRBJ1-1; no reliable D call. V lost 7 bases, J lost 3 bases, and 9 bases lay in between. Germline assignment: CDR1 MNHEY and CDR2 SVGAGI. The CDR3 length is 12 residues.